The 9 T cell receptor beta chains below all came from one sample that was sequenced in a study of tumor-infiltrating lymphocytes in primary liver carcinoma (dated 2017 in TCRdb). This sample was sequenced with an Illumina HiSeq 2500. A constant-region primer and ProtoScript II reverse transcriptase were used to reverse-transcribe TCRbeta-specific cDNA from approximately 450 ng total RNA. TCRbeta libraries were built with three nested multiplex PCR rounds, a slightly modified ARM-PCR procedure. Each of the first two PCR rounds ran for approximately 11 cycles using multiplex TRBV1-TRBV30 forward primers together with a Cbeta reverse primer. TCRdb reprocessing: public reads trimmed at Q25 with fastp, clones called with MiXCR, in-frame beta chains kept. Rows with one shared CDR3 protein collapse into an entry with the most common genes and DNA. The sample profile shows 40,000 to 60,000 distinct CDR3 sequences; 65% to 80% of them were found once. The ten largest clonotypes hold roughly 27% of the sample.

Without any cell sorting, total RNA and DNA were extracted together from about 20-30 mg of bulk tissue using the AllPrep DNA/RNA mini kit. Sequences were obtained from liver tumor tissue from sampling region 5. The cell subset or site label corresponds to: tumor region T5, tumor centre. The receptors derive from a man aged 35-49 years with primary liver carcinoma and hepatitis B virus infection.

This clonotype was counted ten times or more. This chain uses TRBV7-9 with TRBJ2-7, with a weak D call TRBD1 (6 bases). Germline V gene lookup returns CDR1 SEHNR and CDR2 FQNEAQ (reference sequence). The CDR3 has 14 residues. V was pared by 5 bases and J by 5 bases, with 16 bases between. The CDR3 DNA follows: TGTGCCAGCAGCCCAAACAGGGTTCCCGACGAGCAGTACTTC. It encodes CASSPNRVPDEQYF.

Comment on this clonotype: Likely a read error: the CDR3 ends without its conserved phenylalanine or tryptophan. This rearrangement joins TRBV7-8 to TRBJ1-5; D not resolved. The germline CDR1 and CDR2 sequences are SGHVS and FQNEAQ. This CDR3 contains 14 residues. The CDR3 loop reads CASSFGLSNQLQHY. In DNA, the CDR3 is TGTGCCAGCAGCTTTGGACTGAGCAATCAGCTCCAGCATTAT.

This clonotype was picked up one time. The genes are TRBV7-9 and TRBJ2-5; 8 nucleotides align to TRBD2. CDR1 and CDR2 from the germline V gene are SEHNR and FQNEAQ (reference sequence). The CDR3 has 16 amino acids. V trimming: 3 bases; J trimming: 5 bases; junction bases outside the gene matches: 11. CDR3 in DNA: TGTGCCAGCAGCTTCCTGGATAGCGGGGTGGAGGAGACCCAGTACTTC. Translated: CASSFLDSGVEETQYF.

This clonotype was seen a single time. The junction departs from the called germline gene at one end, perhaps through a read error. The V gene is TRBV29-1, the J gene TRBJ1-1; tentatively, D is TRBD1 (6 bases). In germline, CDR1 is SQVTM, CDR2 ANQGSEA. The CDR3 is made up of 12 amino acids. The CDR3 DNA is TGCAGCGGCGGGACAACCAATACTGAAGCTCTCTTT. Protein sequence: CSGGTTNTEALF.

This clonotype has at least ten counts. This chain connects TRBV7-9 to TRBJ1-5, with unresolved D. Germline lookup yields CDR1 SEHNR and CDR2 FQNEAQ (reference sequence). The V end was cut by 0 bases, the J end by 9 bases, with 6 bases between. CDR3 length: 12 amino acids. The chain's CDR3 is CASSLAEGPQHF. The CDR3 DNA follows: TGTGCCAGCAGCTTAGCGGAGGGGCCCCAGCATTTT.

As to this clonotype: At one end the junction does not follow the germline gene, possibly because of a read error. The chain carries TRBV11-1 and TRBJ2-3; TRBD2 matches 11 bases. The CDR3 is 16 residues long. CDR1 SGHAT and CDR2 FQDESV come from the germline V gene (reference sequence). CDR3 coding DNA: TGTGCCGGCAGCAAGGGACTAGCGGTTAGGATAGATATGCAGTATTTT. It specifies CAGSKGLAVRIDMQYF.

The chain couples TRBV11-2 to TRBJ1-2; D is unclear. Germline CDR1 SGHAT, CDR2 FQNNGV. CDR3 length: 15 amino acids. In nucleotides, the CDR3 is TGTGCTAGCGGCTTAGTGCCTGATGCTAACTATGGCTACACCTTC. This sequence encodes CASGLVPDANYGYTF.

This clonotype was counted ten times or more. The rearrangement joins TRBV7-8 to TRBJ2-7, with 9 bases identical to TRBD1. Germline V CDR1 and CDR2: SGHVS, FQNEAQ. The CDR3 covers 18 residues. The V and J ends lost 5 bases and 0 bases, in that order; junction bases with no gene match: 14. The CDR3 loop is CASSPSRPGQGSSYEQYF. The CDR3 DNA sequence: TGTGCCAGCAGCCCGAGCCGACCGGGACAGGGATCCTCCTACGAGCAGTACTTC.

About this clonotype itself: An end of the junction does not agree with germline; a read error may underlie this. As DNA, the CDR3 is TGTGCCAGCAGCTTGGGGACAGTAGGGAGCTCCTACAATGAGCAGTTC. Protein product: CASSLGTVGSSYNEQF. The chain is built from TRBV11-2 and TRBJ2-1, with 7 bases fitting TRBD1. Germline V lookup: CDR1 SGHAT, CDR2 FQNNGV. This CDR3 is 16 amino acids long. Looking up the rest from reference TRBV11-2 and TRBJ2-1 gives the full variable domain: EAGVAQSPRYKIIEKRQSVAFWCNPISGHATLYWYQQILGQGPKLLIQFQNNGVVDDSQLPKDRFSAERLKGVDSTLKIQPAKLEDSAVYLCASSLGTVGSSYNEQFGPGTRLTVL.